This TCR beta chain was obtained from a study of T cell repertoires in cytomegalovirus infection. Across the study: Researchers turned to recently identified HLA-C-restricted CMV epitopes as well as well-studied HLA-B-restricted ones. Indicated by public TCR beta signatures were CMV infection and matching HLA type. Study-level results: HLA-C-restricted CMV-specific TCR beta clonotypes were dominant in the ex vivo response. Cumulated frequencies of public TCR beta families served to identify carriers of CMV plus the relevant HLA.

A note on this clonotype: The antigen is unknown.

TCRdb reanalysed the reads using MiXCR and keeps one entry per CDR3 protein. This table has hundreds of thousands of distinct CDR3 sequences, approximately 33% appearing once. The sample consisted of cultured PBMCs, taken from culture after CMV antigen stimulation. This receptor was identified in a human donor in good health (CMV status not recorded). Some clones in this sample may be carry-over from other donors' samples.

The CDR3 spells CASRSQEASSYEQYF. For the CDR3, the DNA is TGTGCCAGCAGATCCCAAGAGGCCAGCTCCTACGAGCAGTACTTC. The rearrangement joins TRBV6-2 or TRBV6-3 to TRBJ2-7, with unresolved D. CDR3 length equals 15 residues. Germline V gives CDR1 MNHEY, CDR2 SVGEGT. V was pared by 6 bases and J by 0 bases, with 15 bases between.